The clone carrying this T cell receptor beta chain was seen only a few times. This sample was included in a study of T cell repertoires in cytomegalovirus infection. For the study at large: Both CMV infection and a matching HLA type were indicated by public TCR beta signatures.

TCRdb recomputed calls from the reads with MiXCR, one row per CDR3 protein. The table records more than 400,000 distinct CDR3 sequences, about 26% of them present only once. Germline lookup yields CDR1 MNHEY and CDR2 SMNVEV (reference sequence). The CDR3 is 13 residues long. V was clipped by 2 bases and J by 5 bases, with 7 bases between them. The specimen sequenced was PBMCs. This receptor was obtained from a human donor in good health (CMV status not recorded). Some clones in this sample may be carry-over from other donors' samples. The chain links TRBV27 to TRBJ2-1; no reliable D call. As DNA, the CDR3 is TGTGCCAGCAGTTTAAGGCCCCACAATGAGCAGTTCTTC. This sequence encodes CASSLRPHNEQFF.